One and the same sample provided the 17 T cell receptor beta chains below, sequenced in a study of T cell repertoires in cytomegalovirus infection. TCRdb processed the reads anew with MiXCR; each CDR3 protein has one entry. The sample includes 300,000 or so distinct CDR3 sequences, roughly 23% seen only once; the top ten take about 14%. The sample consisted of PBMCs. Every receptor here comes from a human donor in good health (CMV status not recorded). Some clones in this sample may be carry-over from other donors' samples.

The chain is built from TRBV20-1 and TRBJ2-1, with TRBD2 matching 14 bases. The junction had 1 base not matched to a gene; V was cut back by 3 bases and J by 6 bases. Germline V gives CDR1 DFQATT, CDR2 SNEGSKA (reference sequence). This CDR3 has 14 amino acids. CDR3 sequence reads: CSARGLAGVNEQFF. DNA for the CDR3: TGCAGTGCTAGGGGACTAGCGGGAGTCAATGAGCAGTTCTTC.

The genes are TRBV5-1 and TRBJ2-2; 8 nucleotides line up with TRBD2. Germline CDR1 is SGHRS and CDR2 is YFSETQ. J was trimmed by 7 bases and V by 4 bases; bases with no gene match: 15. There are 17 residues in the CDR3. The CDR3: CASSDGRGAPESGELFF. The CDR3 bases are TGCGCCAGCAGCGATGGGCGGGGGGCCCCCGAGAGCGGGGAGCTGTTTTTT.

This clonotype has more than one count but fewer than ten. V usage is TRBV7-2 and J usage is TRBJ1-2, with D possibly matching TRBD1 (6 bases). The CDR3 is 15 amino acids. Germline V CDR1 and CDR2: SGHTA, FQGNSA. Between the trimmed V and J ends, which lost 0 bases and 6 bases, there was a span of 14 bases. The DNA of the CDR3 is TGTGCCAGCAGCTTAGCCCCGGGGGGGCCTAATGGCTACACCTTC. This codes for CASSLAPGGPNGYTF.

This sequence joins TRBV7-2 and TRBJ2-1; TRBD2 matches at 10 bases. From germline, CDR1 is SGHTA and CDR2 FQGNSA. Trimming at V came to 5 bases and at J to 4 bases, leaving 2 bases not matched to a gene. The CDR3 runs to 14 residues. CDR3 in amino acids: CASSASGSYNEQFF. DNA for the CDR3: TGTGCCAGCAGCGCTAGCGGGAGTTACAATGAGCAGTTCTTC. Supplemented by reference TRBV7-2 and TRBJ2-1, the full variable domain reads GAGVSQSPSNKVTEKGKDVELRCDPISGHTALYWYRQSLGQGLEFLIYFQGNSAPDKSGLPSDRFSAERTGGSVSTLTIQRTQQEDSAVYLCASSASGSYNEQFFGPGTRLTVL.

This clonotype was seen repeatedly, ten times or more. This chain uses TRBV5-6 with TRBJ2-5; possible D gene TRBD1, 5 bases. From germline, CDR1 is SGHDT and CDR2 YYEEEE. Trimming removed 1 base from V and 2 bases from J, with 12 bases in between. This CDR3 spans 15 amino acids. Here the CDR3 reads CASSLIGAPQETQYF. The CDR3 region has the DNA TGTGCCAGCAGCTTGATTGGGGCTCCTCAAGAGACCCAGTACTTC.

The chain employs TRBV20-1 and TRBJ2-7; 11 bases are shared with TRBD2. Germline assignment: CDR1 DFQATT and CDR2 SNEGSKA (reference sequence). V was clipped by 2 bases and J by 3 bases; unmatched bases: 0. This CDR3 contains 13 residues. The CDR3 here is CSARTSGSYEQYF. The CDR3 DNA sequence: TGCAGTGCTAGAACTAGCGGGAGCTACGAGCAGTACTTC.

The genes are TRBV11-2 and TRBJ1-2; D is unresolved. The germline V and J ends were trimmed by 3 bases and 4 bases, with 15 bases remaining between them. This CDR3 comprises 15 residues. Per germline, CDR1 SGHAT and CDR2 FQNNGV. CDR3 bases: TGTGCCAGCAGCTTCCCCGGCCGGTCTTCCTATGGCTACACCTTC. Amino acid sequence: CASSFPGRSSYGYTF.

In regard to this clonotype: One junction end does not reproduce the germline sequence, and a read error may be involved. The chain uses TRBV19 and TRBJ2-1; 9 bases match TRBD1. Germline CDR1 reads LNHDA; CDR2 reads SQIVND (reference sequence). CDR3 length: 14 residues. DNA for the CDR3: TGTGCCAGAAGTATCGGGACAGGGCGGGATGAGCAGTTCTTC. Amino acid sequence: CARSIGTGRDEQFF.

This clonotype showed up just a few times. The chain combines TRBV5-1 with TRBJ2-3, with 8 bases identical to TRBD1. There are 14 residues in the CDR3. The ends lost 3 bases at V and 0 bases at J; junction bases unmatched: 0. Germline CDR1 reads SGHRS; CDR2 reads YFSETQ. The CDR3 DNA follows: TGCGCCAGCAGCTGGGACAGGAGCACAGATACGCAGTATTTT. Amino acids: CASSWDRSTDTQYF.

This clonotype appeared a few times. This chain joins TRBV7-9 and TRBJ2-7; 7 bases are a match to TRBD1. The junction had 11 bases not matched to a gene; V was cut back by 4 bases and J by 2 bases. There are 16 residues in the CDR3. In germline, CDR1 is SEHNR, CDR2 FQNEAQ (reference sequence). CDR3 residues: CASSSGTAIKAYEQYF. The CDR3 DNA follows: TGTGCCAGCAGCTCCGGGACAGCGATAAAAGCCTACGAGCAGTACTTC. The full variable domain, with the rest looked up from reference TRBV7-9 and TRBJ2-7, is DTGVSQNPRHKITKRGQNVTFRCDPISEHNRLYWYRQTLGQGPEFLTYFQNEAQLEKSRLLSDRFSAERPKGSFSTLEIQRTEQGDSAMYLCASSSGTAIKAYEQYFGPGTRLTVT.

V usage is TRBV7-4 and J usage is TRBJ2-7, with 9 bases aligning to TRBD1. J lost 6 bases, V lost 4 bases, and 10 bases had no gene match. This CDR3 has 15 residues. Germline loops: CDR1 SGHVT, CDR2 SQSDAQ. As DNA, the CDR3 is TGTGCCAGCAGCTCCCGGGACAGGGTCCTCCTCGAGCAGTACTTC. This gives the protein CASSSRDRVLLEQYF.

The rearrangement links TRBV13 to TRBJ2-1; TRBD2 agrees at 12 bases. The germline V gene encodes CDR1 PRHDT and CDR2 FYEKMQ (reference sequence). The CDR3 is 15 residues long. The V segment lost 5 bases and the J segment 8 bases; nucleotides outside the gene matches: 7. The CDR3 protein is CASSARLAGVYEQFF. The CDR3 DNA is TGTGCCAGCAGCGCTAGACTAGCGGGAGTCTATGAGCAGTTCTTC.

This clonotype has at least ten counts. CDR3 loop: CASSLVDGRSEDTQYF. The CDR3 coding sequence is TGTGCCAGCAGCTTAGTGGACGGGAGGTCTGAAGATACGCAGTATTTT. This sequence joins TRBV7-8 and TRBJ2-3, with 7 bases that match TRBD2. After removal of 1 base from V and 5 bases from J, the junction contained 9 bases not matched to a gene. The CDR3 has 16 amino acids. Germline loops: CDR1 SGHVS, CDR2 FQNEAQ.

This clonotype was detected a few times. The V and J genes are TRBV6-2 or TRBV6-3 and TRBJ2-1; TRBD2 matches 13 bases. With 6 bases clipped from V and 0 bases from J, the junction kept 11 bases outside the gene matches. CDR3 length: 19 amino acids. Germline CDR1 MNHEY, CDR2 SVGEGT. The CDR3 reads CASSSRTSGSKGSYNEQFF. CDR3 coding DNA: TGTGCCAGCAGCTCTAGGACTAGCGGGAGTAAAGGCTCCTACAATGAGCAGTTCTTC.

This clonotype has a handful of counts. The chain links TRBV7-2 to TRBJ2-7, with D maybe TRBD1 (6 bases). The germline V gene has CDR1 SGHTA and CDR2 FQGNSA. The CDR3 runs to 15 residues. Deletions cut 2 bases from V and 1 base from J, with 12 bases between. This chain's CDR3 is CASSLRLGASYEQYF. The CDR3 DNA reads TGTGCCAGCAGCTTACGGTTGGGGGCTTCCTACGAGCAGTACTTC.

The chain carries TRBV19 and TRBJ2-1, with 8 bases identical to TRBD2. The ends lost 1 base at V and 2 bases at J; junction bases unmatched: 4. The CDR3 spans 16 residues. Germline values: CDR1 LNHDA, CDR2 SQIVND (reference sequence). Here the CDR3 DNA reads TGTGCCAGTAGTATAGGGACGGGAGGGCCCTACAATGAGCAGTTCTTC. This codes for CASSIGTGGPYNEQFF.

This clonotype was detected only a few times. This chain links TRBV2 with TRBJ2-7, with unresolved D. This CDR3 contains 15 residues. Trimming left V 4 bases short and J 6 bases short, with 19 bases between. Germline CDR1 and CDR2: SNHLY and FYNNEI. In nucleotides, the CDR3 is TGTGCCAGCAGTGGTCGACTGCAAATCCGGACCGAGCAGTACTTC. Its protein product is CASSGRLQIRTEQYF.